Below are 14 T cell receptor beta chains sequenced from a single sample in a study of CD8 T cells in ankylosing spondylitis. TCRdb re-analysed the 5' RACE reads in MiXCR, keeping a single row per CDR3 protein. The sample holds 200,000 to 300,000 distinct CDR3 sequences, approximately 8% seen once. Sequences were obtained from blood, either unsorted or a sorted T cell fraction (not recorded which). These receptors were obtained from a female donor with ankylosing spondylitis or in good health (not recorded which).

The genes are TRBV7-2 and TRBJ2-2; 12 positions agree with TRBD2. The CDR3 sequence is 17 residues long. In germline, CDR1 is SGHTA, CDR2 FQGNSA. V lost 3 bases, J lost 3 bases, and 5 bases stayed unmatched. The CDR3 spells CASSLGLAGAHTGELFF. CDR3 bases: TGTGCCAGCAGCTTGGGACTAGCGGGCGCACACACCGGGGAGCTGTTTTTT.

The sample holds many counts of this clonotype. The chain carries TRBV20-1 and TRBJ1-2; D perhaps matches TRBD1 (6 bases). The CDR3 is 13 residues long. Looked up from germline, CDR1 is DFQATT and CDR2 is SNEGSKA (reference sequence). Trimming removed 6 bases at V and 1 base at J, with 12 bases between. The CDR3 loop is CSAWDILNYGYTF. The CDR3 DNA sequence: TGCAGTGCGTGGGACATACTTAACTATGGCTACACCTTC.

Comments on this clonotype: A much larger clone differs by one base, so this may be a read error. This chain connects TRBV7-9 to TRBJ1-1; D remains unclear. CDR1 is SEHNR and CDR2 is FQNEAQ in the germline V gene (reference sequence). The CDR3 contains 11 residues. CDR3 sequence (DNA): TGTGTCAGCAGCCCGAGAACTGAAGCTTTCTTT. Its protein product is CVSSPRTEAFF.

This clonotype was observed at least ten times. The chain links TRBV4-3 to TRBJ1-4; D is unclear. This CDR3 has 13 residues. Trimming took off 0 bases at V and 8 bases at J, with 7 bases between the two ends. The germline V gene has CDR1 LGHNA and CDR2 YSLEER. The CDR3: CASSQDSREKLFF. CDR3 nucleotide sequence: TGCGCCAGCAGCCAAGATTCGAGGGAAAAACTGTTTTTT.

This clonotype turned up a few times. This chain uses TRBV10-3 with TRBJ2-7; 10 positions agree with TRBD1. J gave up 3 bases and V 4 bases, and 3 bases lay outside the gene matches. Germline V CDR1 and CDR2: ENHRY, SYGVKD. This CDR3 comprises 14 residues. The CDR3 protein is CAISVRDRGYEQYF. Written as DNA, the CDR3 is TGTGCCATCAGTGTAAGGGACAGGGGCTACGAGCAGTACTTC.

This clonotype was found many times. The chain combines TRBV12-3 or TRBV12-4 with TRBJ2-3; TRBD2 agrees at 16 bases. V was clipped by 3 bases and J by 5 bases; unmatched bases: 2. The CDR3 is 16 amino acids. Here the CDR3 reads CASSLGLAGGLDTQYF. The CDR3 bases are TGTGCCAGCAGTTTGGGACTAGCGGGAGGGCTAGATACGCAGTATTTT.

This clonotype was seen ten or more times. V is TRBV7-3 and J is TRBJ2-1, with D maybe TRBD2 (6 bases). The CDR3 totals 17 residues. Germline CDR1 is SGHTA and CDR2 is FQGTGA. V was pared by 5 bases and J by 3 bases, with 20 bases between. The CDR3 DNA reads as TGTGCCAGCAGCCCCACCCCCAGCGGGTCATTCTACAATGAGCAGTTCTTC. This encodes CASSPTPSGSFYNEQFF.

This chain uses TRBV12-2 with TRBJ2-7. TRBV12-2 is annotated as a pseudogene. There are 13 residues in the CDR3. CDR3 nucleotides: TGTGCAAGTCGCTTAGGTCGGTCCTACGAGCAGTACTTC. Its protein product is CASRLGRSYEQYF.

This clonotype was recorded many times. This sequence joins TRBV3-1 and TRBJ2-2; no reliable D call. Trimming stripped 1 base from V and 5 bases from J, with 11 bases between. The CDR3 has 15 residues. The germline CDR1 and CDR2 sequences are LGHDT and YNNKEL (reference sequence). The CDR3 DNA reads as TGTGCCAGCAGCCAAGTGACCCTGGGAACCGGGGAGCTGTTTTTT. Translating gives CASSQVTLGTGELFF. The whole variable domain, filled in from reference TRBV3-1 and TRBJ2-2, reads DTAVSQTPKYLVTQMGNDKSIKCEQNLGHDTMYWYKQDSKKFLKIMFSYNNKELIINETVPNRFSPKSPDKAHLNLHINSLELGDSAVYFCASSQVTLGTGELFFGEGSRLTVL.

This rearrangement joins TRBV7-2 to TRBJ2-1; TRBD2 agrees at 7 bases. The CDR3 contains 15 residues. Trimming took 5 bases from V and 3 from J; bases not matched to a gene: 7. Germline lookup yields CDR1 SGHTA and CDR2 FQGNSA. The CDR3 DNA follows: TGTGCCAGCAGCCCCCATGGGGGGGGCTACAATGAGCAGTTCTTC. It encodes CASSPHGGGYNEQFF.

This chain joins TRBV7-9 and TRBJ1-2, with a possible D match to TRBD1 (6 bases). Germline values: CDR1 SEHNR, CDR2 FQNEAQ (reference sequence). This CDR3 region has 14 residues. Trimming left V 5 bases short and J 1 base short, with 11 bases between. Here the CDR3 reads CASSPDRINYGYTF. The CDR3 DNA reads as TGTGCCAGCAGCCCCGACAGGATTAACTATGGCTACACCTTC.

This clonotype was seen at least ten times. J is TRBJ2-3 and V is TRBV7-8; 8 bases fit TRBD1. This CDR3 region has 14 residues. Germline CDR1 reads SGHVS; CDR2 reads FQNEAQ. J lost 5 bases, V lost 5 bases, and 6 bases had no gene match. The CDR3 sequence is CASSLGQEGDTQYF. The CDR3 DNA is TGTGCCAGCAGCCTGGGACAGGAGGGAGATACGCAGTATTTT.

This clonotype was picked up many times. V and J are TRBV27 and TRBJ2-7, with 10 bases that match TRBD1. The CDR3 is 14 amino acids. Germline trimming cut 6 bases from V and 5 bases from J; bases unmatched to any gene: 7. The germline gives CDR1 MNHEY, CDR2 SMNVEV (reference sequence). CDR3 in amino acids: CASSQTGGRNEQYF. CDR3 sequence (DNA): TGTGCCAGCAGCCAGACAGGGGGCCGGAACGAGCAGTACTTC.

This clonotype occurred many times. The rearrangement uses TRBV7-6 and TRBJ2-3; 7 positions match TRBD2. Germline V gene lookup returns CDR1 SGHVS and CDR2 FNYEAQ. The V segment lost 8 bases and the J segment 3 bases; nucleotides outside the gene matches: 11. This CDR3 spans 15 amino acids. CDR3 nucleotide sequence: TGTGCCAGCGAAATCGGGGGGAGAGGAACAGATACGCAGTATTTT. Translation: CASEIGGRGTDTQYF.